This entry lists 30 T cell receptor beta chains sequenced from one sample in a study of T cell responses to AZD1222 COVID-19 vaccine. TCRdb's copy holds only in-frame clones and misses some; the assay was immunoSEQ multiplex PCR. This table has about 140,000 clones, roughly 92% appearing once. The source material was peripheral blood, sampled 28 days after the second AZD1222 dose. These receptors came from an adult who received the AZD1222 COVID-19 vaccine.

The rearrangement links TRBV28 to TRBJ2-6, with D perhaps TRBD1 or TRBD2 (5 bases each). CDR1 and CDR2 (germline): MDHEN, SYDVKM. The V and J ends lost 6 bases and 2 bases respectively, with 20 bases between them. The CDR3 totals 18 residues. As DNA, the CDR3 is TGTGCCAGCAGCTTTTCCCCAGGGACGAAAGCTGGGGCCAACGTCCTGACTTTC. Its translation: CASSFSPGTKAGANVLTF.

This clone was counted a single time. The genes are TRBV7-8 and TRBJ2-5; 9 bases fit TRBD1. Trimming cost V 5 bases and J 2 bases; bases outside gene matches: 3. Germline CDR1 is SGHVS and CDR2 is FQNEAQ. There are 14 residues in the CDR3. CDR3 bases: TGTGCCAGCAGCCGCGACAGGGGGCAAGAGACCCAGTACTTC. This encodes CASSRDRGQETQYF. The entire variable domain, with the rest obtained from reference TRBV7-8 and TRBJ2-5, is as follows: GAGVSQSPRYKVAKRGQDVALRCDPISGHVSLFWYQQALGQGPEFLTYFQNEAQLDKSGLPSDRFFAERPEGSVSTLKIQRTQQEDSAVYLCASSRDRGQETQYFGPGTRLLVL.

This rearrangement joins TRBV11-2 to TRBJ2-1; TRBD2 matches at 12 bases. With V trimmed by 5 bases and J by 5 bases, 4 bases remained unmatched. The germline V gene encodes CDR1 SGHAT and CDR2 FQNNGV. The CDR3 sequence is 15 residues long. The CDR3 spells CASSGRTSGNNEQFF. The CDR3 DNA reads TGTGCCAGCAGCGGGAGGACTAGCGGGAACAATGAGCAGTTCTTC.

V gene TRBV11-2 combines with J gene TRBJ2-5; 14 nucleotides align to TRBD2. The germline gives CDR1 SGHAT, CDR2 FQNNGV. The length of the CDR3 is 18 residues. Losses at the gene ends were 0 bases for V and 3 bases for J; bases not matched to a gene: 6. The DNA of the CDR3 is TGTGCCAGCAGCTTAGATACCGTGGGACTAGCGGGAGAAGAGACCCAGTACTTC. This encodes CASSLDTVGLAGEETQYF.

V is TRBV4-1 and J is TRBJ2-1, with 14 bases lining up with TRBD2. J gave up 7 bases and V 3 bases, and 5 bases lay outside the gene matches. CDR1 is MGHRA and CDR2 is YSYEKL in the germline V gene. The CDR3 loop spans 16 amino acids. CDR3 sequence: CASSQRTSGRMNEQFF. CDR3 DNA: TGCGCCAGCAGCCAGAGGACTAGCGGGAGGATGAATGAGCAGTTCTTC.

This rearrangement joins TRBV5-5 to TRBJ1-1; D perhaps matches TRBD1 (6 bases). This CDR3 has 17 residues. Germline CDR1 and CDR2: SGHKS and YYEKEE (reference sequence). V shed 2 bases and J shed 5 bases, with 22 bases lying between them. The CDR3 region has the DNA TGTGCCAGCAGCTTACTTAGACAGGACCTGAAGGGGACTGAAGCTTTCTTT. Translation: CASSLLRQDLKGTEAFF.

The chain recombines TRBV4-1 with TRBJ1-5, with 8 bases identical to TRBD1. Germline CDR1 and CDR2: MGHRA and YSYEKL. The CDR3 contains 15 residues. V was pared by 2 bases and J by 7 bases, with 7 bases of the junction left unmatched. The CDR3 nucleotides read TGCGCCAGCAGCCAAATACAGGGGGGTGGCCAGCCCCAGCATTTT. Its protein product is CASSQIQGGGQPQHF.

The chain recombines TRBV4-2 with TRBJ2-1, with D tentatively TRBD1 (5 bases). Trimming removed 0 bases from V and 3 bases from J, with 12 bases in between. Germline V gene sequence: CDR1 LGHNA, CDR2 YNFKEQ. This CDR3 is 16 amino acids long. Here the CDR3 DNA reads TGTGCCAGCAGCCAAGATAAGGGGCTTAACTACAATGAGCAGTTCTTC. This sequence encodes CASSQDKGLNYNEQFF.

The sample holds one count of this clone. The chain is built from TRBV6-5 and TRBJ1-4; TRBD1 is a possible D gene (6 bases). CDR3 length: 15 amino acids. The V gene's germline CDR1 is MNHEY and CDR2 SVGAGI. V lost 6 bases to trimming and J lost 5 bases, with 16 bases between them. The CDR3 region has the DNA TGTGCCAGCAGCCCCGCAGGGGTAATGAATGAAAAACTGTTTTTT. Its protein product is CASSPAGVMNEKLFF.

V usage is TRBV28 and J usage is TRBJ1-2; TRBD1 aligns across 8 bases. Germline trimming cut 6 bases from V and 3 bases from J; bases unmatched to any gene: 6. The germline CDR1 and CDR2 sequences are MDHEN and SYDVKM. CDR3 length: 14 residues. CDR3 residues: CASRPQGEYYGYTF. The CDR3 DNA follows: TGTGCCAGCAGACCACAGGGGGAGTACTATGGCTACACCTTC.

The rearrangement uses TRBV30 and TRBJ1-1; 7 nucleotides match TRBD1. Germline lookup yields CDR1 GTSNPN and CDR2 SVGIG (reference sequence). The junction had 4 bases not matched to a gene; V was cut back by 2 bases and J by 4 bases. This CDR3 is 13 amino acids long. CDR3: CAWSNRGGTEAFF. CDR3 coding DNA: TGTGCCTGGAGTAACAGGGGCGGCACTGAAGCTTTCTTT.

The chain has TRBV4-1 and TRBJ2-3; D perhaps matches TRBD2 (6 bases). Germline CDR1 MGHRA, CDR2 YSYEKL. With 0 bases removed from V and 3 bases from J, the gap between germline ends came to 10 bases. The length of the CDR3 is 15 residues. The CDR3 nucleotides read TGCGCCAGCAGCCAAGATCTAGCGCTGACAGATACGCAGTATTTT. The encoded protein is CASSQDLALTDTQYF.

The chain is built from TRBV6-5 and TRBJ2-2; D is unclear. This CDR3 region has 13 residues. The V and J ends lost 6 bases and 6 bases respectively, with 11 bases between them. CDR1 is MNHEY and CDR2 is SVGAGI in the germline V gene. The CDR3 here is CASSSSRAGELFF. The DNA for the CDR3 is TGTGCCAGCAGCTCCTCGAGAGCCGGGGAGCTGTTTTTT.

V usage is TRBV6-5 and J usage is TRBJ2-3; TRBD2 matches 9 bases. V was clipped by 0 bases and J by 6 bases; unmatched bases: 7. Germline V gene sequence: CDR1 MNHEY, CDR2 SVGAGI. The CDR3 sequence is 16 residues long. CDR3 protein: CASSYSRSGRFDTQYF. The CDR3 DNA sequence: TGTGCCAGCAGTTACTCGAGGAGCGGGAGGTTCGATACGCAGTATTTT.

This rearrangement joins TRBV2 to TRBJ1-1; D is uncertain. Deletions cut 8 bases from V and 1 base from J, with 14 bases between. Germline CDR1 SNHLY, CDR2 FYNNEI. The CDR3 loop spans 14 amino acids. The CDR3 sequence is CASLPFGRNTEAFF. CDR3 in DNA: TGTGCCAGCCTTCCTTTCGGACGGAACACTGAAGCTTTCTTT.

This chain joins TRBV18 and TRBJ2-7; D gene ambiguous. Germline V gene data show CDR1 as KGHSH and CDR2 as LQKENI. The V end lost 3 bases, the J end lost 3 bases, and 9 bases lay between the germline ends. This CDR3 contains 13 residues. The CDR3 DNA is TGTGCCAGCTCACCTTCAGGCTACTACGAGCAGTACTTC. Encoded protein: CASSPSGYYEQYF.

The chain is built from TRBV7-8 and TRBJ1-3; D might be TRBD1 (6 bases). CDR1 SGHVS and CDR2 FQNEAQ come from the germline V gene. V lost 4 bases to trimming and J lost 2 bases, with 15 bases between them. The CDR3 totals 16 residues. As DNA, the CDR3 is TGTGCCAGCAGCTCCCCGGGACATCGGACTGGAAACACCATATATTTT. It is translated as CASSSPGHRTGNTIYF.

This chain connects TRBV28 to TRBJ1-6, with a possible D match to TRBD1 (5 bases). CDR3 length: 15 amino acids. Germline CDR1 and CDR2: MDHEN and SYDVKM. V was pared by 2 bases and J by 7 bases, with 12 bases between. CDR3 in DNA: TGTGCCAGCAGTTTACCCCGCGGGACGAATTCACCCCTCCACTTT. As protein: CASSLPRGTNSPLHF.

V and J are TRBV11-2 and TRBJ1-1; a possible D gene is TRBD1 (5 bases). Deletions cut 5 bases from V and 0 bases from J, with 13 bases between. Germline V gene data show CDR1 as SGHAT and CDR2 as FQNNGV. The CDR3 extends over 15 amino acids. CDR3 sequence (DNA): TGTGCCAGCAGCCCCGGGGGAACCTTGAACACTGAAGCTTTCTTT. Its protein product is CASSPGGTLNTEAFF.

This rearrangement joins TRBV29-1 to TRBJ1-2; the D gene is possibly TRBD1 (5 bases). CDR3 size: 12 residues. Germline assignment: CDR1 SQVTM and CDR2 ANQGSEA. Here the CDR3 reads CRGGSPNYGYTF. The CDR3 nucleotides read TGCAGGGGGGGTAGCCCTAACTATGGCTACACCTTC. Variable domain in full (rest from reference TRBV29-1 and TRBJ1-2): SAVISQKPSRDICQRGTSLTIQCQVDSQVTMMFWYRQQPGQSLTLIATANQGSEATYESGFVIDKFPISRPNLTFSTLTVSNMSPEDSSIYLCRGGSPNYGYTFGSGTRLTVV.

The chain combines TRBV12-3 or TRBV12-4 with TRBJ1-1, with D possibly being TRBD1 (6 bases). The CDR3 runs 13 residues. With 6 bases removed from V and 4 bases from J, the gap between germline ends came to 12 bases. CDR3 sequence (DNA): TGTGCCAGCAGCCCGGGGGCGCCCACTGAAGCTTTCTTT. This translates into CASSPGAPTEAFF.

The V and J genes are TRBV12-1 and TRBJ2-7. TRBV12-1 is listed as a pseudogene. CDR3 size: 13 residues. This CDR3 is CASSLGPKYEQYF. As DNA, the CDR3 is TGTGCCAGCAGCTTAGGGCCGAAATACGAGCAGTACTTC.

The CDR3 here is CASSPGRGSTDTQYF. CDR3 DNA sequence: TGTGCCAGCAGCCCCGGGAGGGGAAGCACAGATACGCAGTATTTT. This chain connects TRBV7-6 to TRBJ2-3; 8 positions agree with TRBD2. CDR1 and CDR2 from the germline V gene are SGHVS and FNYEAQ. The CDR3 sequence is 15 residues long. V trimming: 5 bases; J trimming: 0 bases; junction bases outside the gene matches: 4.

CDR3 in amino acids: CASMVRGGYTF. The CDR3 DNA reads TGTGCCAGTATGGTAAGGGGTGGCTACACCTTC. The V gene is TRBV19, the J gene TRBJ1-2, with D maybe TRBD1 (5 bases). V was shortened by 7 bases and J by 7 bases, with 10 bases between the two germline ends. Germline values: CDR1 LNHDA, CDR2 SQIVND (reference sequence). CDR3 size: 11 residues.

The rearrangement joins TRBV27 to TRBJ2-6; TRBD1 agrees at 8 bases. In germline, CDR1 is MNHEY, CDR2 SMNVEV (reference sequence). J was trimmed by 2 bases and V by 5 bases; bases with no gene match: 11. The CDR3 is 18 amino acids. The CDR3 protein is CASSKYADRVAGANVLTF. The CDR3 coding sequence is TGTGCCAGCAGTAAGTACGCGGACAGGGTAGCTGGGGCCAACGTCCTGACTTTC.

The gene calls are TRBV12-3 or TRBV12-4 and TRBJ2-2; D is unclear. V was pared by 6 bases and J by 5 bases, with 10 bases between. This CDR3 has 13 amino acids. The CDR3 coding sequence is TGTGCCAGCAGATCCTATACAACCGGGGAGCTGTTTTTT. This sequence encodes CASRSYTTGELFF.

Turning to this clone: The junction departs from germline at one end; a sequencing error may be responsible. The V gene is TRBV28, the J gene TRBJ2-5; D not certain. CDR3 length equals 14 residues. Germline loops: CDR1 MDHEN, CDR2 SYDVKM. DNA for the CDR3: TGTGCCAGTAGTTATAGACTGCTCCAAGAGACCCAGTACTTC. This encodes CASSYRLLQETQYF.

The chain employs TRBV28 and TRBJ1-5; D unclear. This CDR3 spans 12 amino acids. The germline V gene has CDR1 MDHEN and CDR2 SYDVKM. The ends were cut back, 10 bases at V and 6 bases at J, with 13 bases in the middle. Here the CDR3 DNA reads TGTGCCACTCTTATTCCGGGTCAGCCCCAGCATTTT. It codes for CATLIPGQPQHF.

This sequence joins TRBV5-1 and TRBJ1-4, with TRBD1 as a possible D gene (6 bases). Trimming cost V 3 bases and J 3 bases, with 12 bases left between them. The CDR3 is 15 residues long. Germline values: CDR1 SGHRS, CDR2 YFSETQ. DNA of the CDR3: TGCGCCAGCAGCTGGAGGGGGAACGCTAATGAAAAACTGTTTTTT. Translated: CASSWRGNANEKLFF.

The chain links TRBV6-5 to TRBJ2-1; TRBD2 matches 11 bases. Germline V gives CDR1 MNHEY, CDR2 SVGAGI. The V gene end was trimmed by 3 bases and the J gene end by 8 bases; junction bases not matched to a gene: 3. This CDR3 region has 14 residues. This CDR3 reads CASSYSGRAHEQFF. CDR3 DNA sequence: TGTGCCAGCAGTTATAGCGGGAGGGCCCATGAGCAGTTCTTC.